This is a list of T cell receptor beta chains from one sample in a study of monozygotic twins with inflammatory bowel disease. TCRdb re-called the 5' RACE reads, yielding one record per CDR3 amino acid sequence without DNA. The table gives 400,000 to 500,000 distinct CDR3 sequences; the top ten clones make up 2% to 2.5% of it. Sequencing was carried out using blood. The receptors derive from a human donor with ulcerative colitis or Crohn's disease, or a healthy co-twin of an affected twin (not recorded which). Both conserved end residues are part of each CDR3.

>TRBV5-1|TRBJ2-1|14
CASSLVSGSNEQFF
>TRBV7-6|TRBJ1-1|14
CASSDPTGNTEAFF
>TRBV7-2|TRBJ2-7|13
CASSQRQGYEQYF
>TRBV12-3/TRBV12-4|TRBJ1-1|11
CASSDYREAFF
>TRBV18|TRBJ2-1|15
CASSPQRGGGNEQFF
>TRBV28|TRBJ2-1|16
CASSRRRQGVYNEQFF
>TRBV9|TRBJ1-1|14
CASSVVGGDTEAFF
>TRBV12-3/TRBV12-4|TRBJ2-2|15
CASSRDRGNTGELFF
>TRBV27|TRBJ2-7|15
CASSLRGPGPYEQYF
>TRBV10-3|TRBJ2-5|15
CAIGLAGGAGETQYF
>TRBV28|TRBJ2-1|15
CASSTPGLPGDEQFF
>TRBV4-2|TRBJ2-5|15
CASSQEARGKETQYF
>TRBV11-2|TRBJ2-3|15
CASSLGLFITDTQYF
>TRBV28|TRBJ2-7|11
CASSSGPTGYF
>TRBV7-2|TRBJ1-3|17
CASSLAWTGAGGNTIYF